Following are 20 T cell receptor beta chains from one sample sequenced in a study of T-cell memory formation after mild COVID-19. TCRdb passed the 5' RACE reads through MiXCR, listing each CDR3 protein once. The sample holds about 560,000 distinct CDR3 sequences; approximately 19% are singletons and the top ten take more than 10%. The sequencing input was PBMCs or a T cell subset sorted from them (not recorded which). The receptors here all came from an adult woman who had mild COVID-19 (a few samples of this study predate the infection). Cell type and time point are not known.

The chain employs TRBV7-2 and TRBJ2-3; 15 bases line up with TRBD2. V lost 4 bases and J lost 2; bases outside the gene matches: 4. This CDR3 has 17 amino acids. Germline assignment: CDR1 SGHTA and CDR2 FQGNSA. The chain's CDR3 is CASSWGTSGGLTDTQYF. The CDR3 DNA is TGTGCCAGCAGCTGGGGGACTAGCGGGGGGCTCACAGATACGCAGTATTTT.

The DNA of the CDR3 is TGTGCCACCAGCAGAGATTGGGGGGGGCAGGGCTACGAGCAGTACTTC. This codes for CATSRDWGGQGYEQYF. The rearrangement joins TRBV15 to TRBJ2-7; D perhaps matches TRBD2 (7 bases). The V gene lost 0 bases and the J gene lost 3 bases, with 15 bases spanning the gap. The CDR3 runs 16 residues. Germline CDR1 LNHNV, CDR2 YYDKDF (reference sequence).

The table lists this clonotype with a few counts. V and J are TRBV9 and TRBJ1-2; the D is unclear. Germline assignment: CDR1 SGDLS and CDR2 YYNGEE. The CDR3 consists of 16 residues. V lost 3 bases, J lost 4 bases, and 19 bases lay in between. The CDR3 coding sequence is TGTGCCAGCAGCGCTCCCACCTCTGGGAACTCCTATGGCTACACCTTC. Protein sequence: CASSAPTSGNSYGYTF.

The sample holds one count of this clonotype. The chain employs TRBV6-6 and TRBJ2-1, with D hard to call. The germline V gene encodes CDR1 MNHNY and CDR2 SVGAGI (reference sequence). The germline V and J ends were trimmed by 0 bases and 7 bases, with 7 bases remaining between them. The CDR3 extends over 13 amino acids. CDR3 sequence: CASSYSKRNEQFF. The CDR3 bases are TGTGCCAGCAGTTACTCGAAAAGGAATGAGCAGTTCTTC.

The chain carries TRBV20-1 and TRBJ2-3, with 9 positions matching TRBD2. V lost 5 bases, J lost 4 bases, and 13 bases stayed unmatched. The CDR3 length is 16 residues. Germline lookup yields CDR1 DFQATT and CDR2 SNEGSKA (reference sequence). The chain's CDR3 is CSAPKSSGSPPDTQYF. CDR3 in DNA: TGCAGTGCTCCCAAGAGTAGCGGGAGTCCCCCAGATACGCAGTATTTT.

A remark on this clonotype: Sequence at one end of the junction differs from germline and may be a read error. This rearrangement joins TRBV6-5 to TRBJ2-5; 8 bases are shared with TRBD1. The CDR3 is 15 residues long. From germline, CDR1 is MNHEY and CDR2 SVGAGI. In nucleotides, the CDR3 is TGTGCCACCAGTACATCGGACAGGGCTAGGGGGACCCAGTACTTC. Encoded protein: CATSTSDRARGTQYF.

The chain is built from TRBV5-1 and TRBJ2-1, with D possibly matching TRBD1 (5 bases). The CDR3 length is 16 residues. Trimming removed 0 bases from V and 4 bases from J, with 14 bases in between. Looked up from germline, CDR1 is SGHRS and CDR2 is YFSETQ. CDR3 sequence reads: CASSLDRPNRYNEQFF. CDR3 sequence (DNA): TGCGCCAGCAGCTTGGACAGGCCGAATCGTTACAATGAGCAGTTCTTC.

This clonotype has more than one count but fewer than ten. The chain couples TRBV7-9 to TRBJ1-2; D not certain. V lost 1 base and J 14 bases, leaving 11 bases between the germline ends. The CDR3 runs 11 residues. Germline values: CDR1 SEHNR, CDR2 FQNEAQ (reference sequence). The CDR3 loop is CASSLESLLTF. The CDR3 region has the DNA TGTGCCAGCAGCTTAGAATCGTTACTAACCTTC. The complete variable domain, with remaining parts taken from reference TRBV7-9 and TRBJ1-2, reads DTGVSQNPRHKITKRGQNVTFRCDPISEHNRLYWYRQTLGQGPEFLTYFQNEAQLEKSRLLSDRFSAERPKGSFSTLEIQRTEQGDSAMYLCASSLESLLTFGSGTRLTVV.

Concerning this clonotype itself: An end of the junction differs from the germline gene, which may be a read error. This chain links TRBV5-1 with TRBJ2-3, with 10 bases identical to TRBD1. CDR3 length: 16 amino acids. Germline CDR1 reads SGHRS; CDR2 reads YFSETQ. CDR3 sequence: CDSSWTGGSSTDTQYF. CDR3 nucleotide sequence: TGCGACAGCAGCTGGACAGGGGGAAGCAGCACAGATACGCAGTATTTT.

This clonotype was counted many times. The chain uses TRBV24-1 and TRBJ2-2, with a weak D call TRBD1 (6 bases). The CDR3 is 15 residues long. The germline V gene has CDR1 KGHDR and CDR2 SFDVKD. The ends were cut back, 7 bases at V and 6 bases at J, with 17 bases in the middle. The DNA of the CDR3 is TGTGCCACCAGGAGCCCCGGGACATTCCCCGGGGAGCTGTTTTTT. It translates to CATRSPGTFPGELFF.

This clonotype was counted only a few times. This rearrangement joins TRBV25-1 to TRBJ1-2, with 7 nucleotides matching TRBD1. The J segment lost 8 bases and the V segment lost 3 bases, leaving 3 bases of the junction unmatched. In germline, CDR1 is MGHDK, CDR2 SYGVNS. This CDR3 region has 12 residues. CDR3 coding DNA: TGTGCCAGCAGTGATCAGACAGGGGGCTACACCTTC. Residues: CASSDQTGGYTF.

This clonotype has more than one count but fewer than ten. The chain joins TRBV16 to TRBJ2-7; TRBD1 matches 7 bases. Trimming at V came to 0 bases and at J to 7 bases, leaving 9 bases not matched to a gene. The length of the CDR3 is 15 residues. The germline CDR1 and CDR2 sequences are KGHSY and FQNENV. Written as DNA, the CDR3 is TGTGCCAGCAGCCAATCCGGGGACAGCTCTTTGGAGCAGTACTTC. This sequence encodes CASSQSGDSSLEQYF.

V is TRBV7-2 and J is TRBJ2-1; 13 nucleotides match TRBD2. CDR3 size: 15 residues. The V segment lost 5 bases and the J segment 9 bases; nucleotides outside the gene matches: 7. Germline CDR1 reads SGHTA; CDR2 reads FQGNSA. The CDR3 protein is CASSIRTSGSIEQFF. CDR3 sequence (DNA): TGTGCCAGCAGCATCCGGACTAGCGGGAGCATTGAGCAGTTCTTC.

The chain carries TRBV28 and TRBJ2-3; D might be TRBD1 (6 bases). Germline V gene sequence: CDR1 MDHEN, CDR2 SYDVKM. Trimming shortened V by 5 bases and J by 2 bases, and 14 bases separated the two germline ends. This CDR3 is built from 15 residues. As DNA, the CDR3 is TGTGCCAGCAGTCGAAGACAGGCAAACACAGATACGCAGTATTTT. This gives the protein CASSRRQANTDTQYF.

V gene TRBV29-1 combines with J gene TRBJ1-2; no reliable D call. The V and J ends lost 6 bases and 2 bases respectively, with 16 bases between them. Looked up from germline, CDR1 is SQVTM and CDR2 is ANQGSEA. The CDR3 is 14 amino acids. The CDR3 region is CSVADGAGNYGYTF. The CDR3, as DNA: TGCAGCGTGGCTGATGGTGCAGGCAACTATGGCTACACCTTC.

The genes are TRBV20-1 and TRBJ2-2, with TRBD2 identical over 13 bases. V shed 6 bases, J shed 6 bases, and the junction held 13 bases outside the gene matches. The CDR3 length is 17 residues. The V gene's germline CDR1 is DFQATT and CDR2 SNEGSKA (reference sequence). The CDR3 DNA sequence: TGCAGTGCCCTACGGACTAGCGGGAGTTTCGGGTCCGGGGAGCTGTTTTTT. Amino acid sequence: CSALRTSGSFGSGELFF.

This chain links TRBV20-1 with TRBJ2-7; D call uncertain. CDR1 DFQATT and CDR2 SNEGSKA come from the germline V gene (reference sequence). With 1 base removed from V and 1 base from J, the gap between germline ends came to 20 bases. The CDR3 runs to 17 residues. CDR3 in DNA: TGCAGTGCTAGAGTTCCCCGTGCGCTGTTGGGTTCCTACGAGCAGTACTTC. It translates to CSARVPRALLGSYEQYF.

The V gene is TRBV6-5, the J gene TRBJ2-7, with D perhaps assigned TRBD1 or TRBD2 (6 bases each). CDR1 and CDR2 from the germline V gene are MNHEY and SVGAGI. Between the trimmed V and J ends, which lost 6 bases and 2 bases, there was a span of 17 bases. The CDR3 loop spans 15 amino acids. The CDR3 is CASRSDRREPYEQYF. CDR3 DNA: TGTGCCAGCAGATCCGACAGGAGGGAACCCTACGAGCAGTACTTC.

Written as DNA, the CDR3 is TGTGCCATCAGTTTGGGGGACAGGGGGCGCAACGAGCAGTACTTC. This translates into CAISLGDRGRNEQYF. V gene TRBV10-3 combines with J gene TRBJ2-7; 12 bases match TRBD1. Unmatched junction bases numbered 7, after V lost 5 bases and J lost 5 bases. Germline V gene data show CDR1 as ENHRY and CDR2 as SYGVKD. CDR3 length: 15 residues.

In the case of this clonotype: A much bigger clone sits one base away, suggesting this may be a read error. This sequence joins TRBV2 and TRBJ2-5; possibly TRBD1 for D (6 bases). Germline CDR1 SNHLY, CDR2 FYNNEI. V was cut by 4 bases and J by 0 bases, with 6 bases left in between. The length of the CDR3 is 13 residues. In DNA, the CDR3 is TGTGCCAGCAGTGGGGACAACCAAGAGACCCAGTACTTC. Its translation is CASSGDNQETQYF.